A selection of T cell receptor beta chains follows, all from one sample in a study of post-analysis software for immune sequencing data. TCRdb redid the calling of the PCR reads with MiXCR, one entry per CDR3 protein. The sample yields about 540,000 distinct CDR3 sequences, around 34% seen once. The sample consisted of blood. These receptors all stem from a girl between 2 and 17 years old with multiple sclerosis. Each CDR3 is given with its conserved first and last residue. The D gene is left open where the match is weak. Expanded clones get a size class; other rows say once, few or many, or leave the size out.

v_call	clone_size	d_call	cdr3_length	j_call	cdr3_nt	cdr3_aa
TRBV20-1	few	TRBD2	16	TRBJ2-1	TGCAGTGGCCACTCCCGGGGGGGGAGCTCCTACAATGAGCAGTTCTTC	CSGHSRGGSSYNEQFF
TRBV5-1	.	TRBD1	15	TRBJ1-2	TGCGCCAGCTTACCCTACCCTGGACAGGGTTATGGCTACACCTTC	CASLPYPGQGYGYTF
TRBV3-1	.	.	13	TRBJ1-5	TGTGCCAGCAGCCAAGATGTAGTTCAGCCCCAGCATTTT	CASSQDVVQPQHF
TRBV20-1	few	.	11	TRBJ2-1	TGCAGTGCCCCTGTGGGCACTGAGCAGTTCTTC	CSAPVGTEQFF
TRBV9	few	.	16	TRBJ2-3	TGTGCCAGCAGCGTAGAGGCAGGACGGAGCACAGATACGCAGTATTTT	CASSVEAGRSTDTQYF
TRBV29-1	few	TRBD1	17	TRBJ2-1	TGCAGCGTTGTACCGAGGGCCGACAGGGACACCTACAATGAGCAGTTCTTC	CSVVPRADRDTYNEQFF
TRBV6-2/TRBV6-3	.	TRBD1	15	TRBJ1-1	TGTGCCAGCAGTTACGGACAGGGAAGGAACACTGAAGCTTTCTTT	CASSYGQGRNTEAFF
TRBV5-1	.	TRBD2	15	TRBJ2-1	TGCGCCAGCAGCCAAAGACTAGCGGGGATCAATGAGCAGTTCTTC	CASSQRLAGINEQFF
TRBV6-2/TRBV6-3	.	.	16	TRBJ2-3	TGTGCCAGCAGTTATTTGATCACACAAGGCTCTGGGGCGCAGTATTTT	CASSYLITQGSGAQYF
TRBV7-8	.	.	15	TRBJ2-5	TGTGCCAGCAGCTTACCCAGGGAGACTCAAGAGACCCAGTACTTC	CASSLPRETQETQYF
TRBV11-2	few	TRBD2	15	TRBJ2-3	TGTGCCAGCAGACCGGGACTAGCGAACTTGGATACGCAGTATTTT	CASRPGLANLDTQYF
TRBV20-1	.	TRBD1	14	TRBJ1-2	TGCGGTGCCTCTGGGGGGACAGGGAAGAGTGGCTACACCTTC	CGASGGTGKSGYTF
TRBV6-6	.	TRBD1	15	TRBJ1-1	TGTGCCAGCAGTTATAGGCAGGGGGGGAACACTGAAGCTTTCTTT	CASSYRQGGNTEAFF
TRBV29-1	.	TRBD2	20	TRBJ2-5	TGCAGCGTTGAAGATATGTCCGGGAGACTAGCGGGGGGGCACCAAGAGACCCAGTACTTC	CSVEDMSGRLAGGHQETQYF
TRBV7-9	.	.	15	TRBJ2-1	TGTGCCAGCAGCTACCCCGCAGGAGCCTACAATGAGCAGTTCTTC	CASSYPAGAYNEQFF
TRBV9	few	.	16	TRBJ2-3	TGTGCCAGCAGCGTAGCGTGGGAGACTAGCACAGATACGCAGTATTTT	CASSVAWETSTDTQYF
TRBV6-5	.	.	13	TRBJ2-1	TGTGCCAGCAGTTACTCGCTCCGGGGTGAGCAGTTCTTC	CASSYSLRGEQFF
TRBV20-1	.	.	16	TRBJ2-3	TGCAGTGCTAGAGATCGGCGGACAGCTAGCACAGATACGCAGTATTTT	CSARDRRTASTDTQYF
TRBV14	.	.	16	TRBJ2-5	TGTGCCAGCAGCCAAGATGCACTAGCATCGGAAGAGACCCAGTACTTC	CASSQDALASEETQYF
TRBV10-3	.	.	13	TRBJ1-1	TGTGCCTCAATGCGGGGACAGAACACTGAAGCTTTCTTT	CASMRGQNTEAFF
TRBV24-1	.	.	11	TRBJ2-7	TGTGCCACCAGCCAGGCAGAGACCCGGTACTTC	CATSQAETRYF
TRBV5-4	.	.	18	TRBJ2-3	TGTGCCAGCAGCTCCAGAAGGGGGGGGCTTAGAAGTATGAATACGCAGTATTTT	CASSSRRGGLRSMNTQYF
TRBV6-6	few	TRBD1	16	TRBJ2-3	TGTGCCAGCAGTTACTCCGGGACAGGGGGTGGTGATACGCAGTATTTT	CASSYSGTGGGDTQYF
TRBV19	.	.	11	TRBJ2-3	TGTGCCAGTAGTACCAGAGGCACGCAGTATTTT	CASSTRGTQYF
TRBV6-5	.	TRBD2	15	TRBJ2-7	TGTGCCAGCAGTTACTTACAGCGGGGGGGCAATGAGCAGTACTTC	CASSYLQRGGNEQYF
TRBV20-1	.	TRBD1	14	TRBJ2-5	TGCAGTGCCCCGAGAGAAGGGGGCGGAGAGACCCAGTACTTC	CSAPREGGGETQYF